These T cell receptor beta chains were read from a single sample in a study of identical twins. TCRdb reprocessed the 5' RACE reads with MiXCR, giving one entry per CDR3 protein. The sample holds about 220,000 distinct CDR3 sequences, less than 10% seen once. Sequences were obtained from memory (CD45RO+) T cells sorted from blood. Receptors were obtained from a woman younger than 30 in good health. Each CDR3 is given with its conserved first and last residue. The order of the fields is V gene, J gene, clone size, D gene, CDR3 DNA, CDR3 protein. D genes are given only for firm matches. Clone size is shown for a subset of rows, as once, few, many or a class of expanded clone.

TRBV12-3/TRBV12-4,TRBJ1-5,few,.,TGTGCCAGCAGTTTACGGTTTTCTGGGTCCGTGAACAATCAGCCCCAGCATTTT,CASSLRFSGSVNNQPQHF
TRBV25-1,TRBJ2-7,.,TRBD1,TGTGCCAGCGTAGGCTTCTACAGGGGGGCCTACGAGCAGTACTTC,CASVGFYRGAYEQYF
TRBV3-1,TRBJ2-1,.,.,TGTGCCAGCAGCCAACATGACTATACCTACAATGAGCAGTTCTTC,CASSQHDYTYNEQFF
TRBV20-1,TRBJ1-1,few,.,TGCAGTGCTAGCGCGCAGTACACTGAAGCTTTCTTT,CSASAQYTEAFF
TRBV9,TRBJ2-7,few,TRBD2,TGTGCCAGCAGCGTAGGTCGGGGGGGCTGGGAGCAGTACTTC,CASSVGRGGWEQYF
TRBV18,TRBJ2-5,few,.,TGTGCCAGCTCACCACCGGAGACGGTGGAGACCCAGTACTTC,CASSPPETVETQYF
TRBV7-6,TRBJ2-5,few,.,TGTGCCAGCAGCTATTGGGGAAACCAAGAGGAGACCCAGTACTTC,CASSYWGNQEETQYF
TRBV11-2,TRBJ1-1,.,.,TGTGCCAGCAGCCAAAGGACCACTGGCGACACTGAAGCTTTCTTT,CASSQRTTGDTEAFF
TRBV18,TRBJ1-5,.,TRBD1,TGTGCCAGCTCACTTGGACAGGCTAATCAGCCCCAGCATTTT,CASSLGQANQPQHF
TRBV5-1,TRBJ1-1,many,.,TGCGCCAGCAGCCAAGGAACCCAGGGCACTGAAGCTTTCTTT,CASSQGTQGTEAFF
TRBV4-3,TRBJ2-1,.,.,TGCGCCAGCAGCCAAGATTCCGACTACTACTCCTACAATGAGCAGTTCTTC,CASSQDSDYYSYNEQFF
TRBV6-5,TRBJ1-1,few,.,TGTGCCAGCAGTTACTTTGTAGCCGGCGGGGACACTGAAGCTTTCTTT,CASSYFVAGGDTEAFF
TRBV5-1,TRBJ2-1,.,TRBD2,TGCGCCAGCAGCTTTTTAGCGGGAGGGCGAAATGAGCAGTTCTTC,CASSFLAGGRNEQFF
TRBV7-2,TRBJ1-1,few,.,TGTGCCAGCAGCTTAATCGTCCATGAAGCTTTCTTT,CASSLIVHEAFF
TRBV6-5,TRBJ2-3,.,TRBD2,TGTGCCAGCAGTTCCCGGGGGGGGGGCCAGTATTTT,CASSSRGGGQYF
TRBV5-1,TRBJ2-4,.,TRBD1,TGCGCCAGCAGCTTATACTCCAGGGGGCGGGAAAACATTCAGTGCTTC,CASSLYSRGRENIQCF
TRBV5-1,TRBJ2-7,.,.,TGCGCCAGCAGTCTTTCGGGAATAGGGTACGAGCAGTACTTC,CASSLSGIGYEQYF
TRBV20-1,TRBJ1-4,many,.,TGCAGTGCTATTGAAGGGGGTTTAACACTGTTTTTT,CSAIEGGLTLFF
TRBV20-1,TRBJ2-3,few,.,TGCAGTGCTATATACAGCAGGCACACAGATACGCAGTATTTT,CSAIYSRHTDTQYF
TRBV29-1,TRBJ2-5,.,TRBD1,TGCAGCGGTGGACAGGGGGCAGGAGAGACCCAGTACTTC,CSGGQGAGETQYF
TRBV10-3,TRBJ2-7,few,.,TGTGCCACCTCAGGAGCCGGGACCCGGAGCGGCGAGCAGTACTTC,CATSGAGTRSGEQYF
TRBV7-3,TRBJ2-3,.,TRBD2,TGTGCCAGCAGCTTAACTGGGGGGGCAGATACGCAGTATTTT,CASSLTGGADTQYF
TRBV10-3,TRBJ1-2,.,.,TGTGCCATCAGTGAGTCCTCCTGGGAAGGAAACTATGGCTACACCTTC,CAISESSWEGNYGYTF
TRBV6-2/TRBV6-3,TRBJ2-7,few,.,TGTGCCAGCAGGGAGCCCAAGACGACCTACGAGCAGTACTTC,CASREPKTTYEQYF
TRBV11-2,TRBJ2-3,many,TRBD2,TGTGCCAGCAGCTTAGGCCTAGCGGGGGGGGATACGCAGTATTTT,CASSLGLAGGDTQYF
TRBV5-1,TRBJ1-1,few,.,TGCGCCAGCACGGAGACAGGACTGAACACTGAAGCTTTCTTT,CASTETGLNTEAFF
TRBV18,TRBJ2-7,few,.,TGTGCCAGCTCACCACCGGGCAGGGTGGCCTACGAGCAGTACTTC,CASSPPGRVAYEQYF
TRBV20-1,TRBJ2-6,.,TRBD1,TGCAGTGCTAGGGCTTCGTCGACAGGGACTGGGGCCAACGTCCTGACTTTC,CSARASSTGTGANVLTF
TRBV20-1,TRBJ1-1,.,.,TGCAGTGCGAAAAGTACGGGACACTTGAACACTGAAGCTTTCTTT,CSAKSTGHLNTEAFF
TRBV6-5,TRBJ1-3,.,.,TGCGCCAGCAGTTACATGGGATCGCTGAGCTCTGGAAACACCATATATTTT,CASSYMGSLSSGNTIYF
TRBV20-1,TRBJ2-5,few,TRBD2,TGCAGTGCTAGAGATTACCTAGCGGGGGCCATAGAGACCCAGTACTTC,CSARDYLAGAIETQYF
TRBV20-1,TRBJ2-1,few,.,TGCAGTGCTAGAGAGGAGGGGGACTCCTACAATGAGCAGTTCTTC,CSAREEGDSYNEQFF
TRBV12-5,TRBJ2-2,few,.,TGTGCTAGTGGTTTGGTACTTTCCGGAGGGACCGGGGAGCTGTTTTTT,CASGLVLSGGTGELFF
TRBV7-9,TRBJ1-1,few,.,TGTGCCAGCAGCTCCCCCTGGAGGCCTGAAGCTTTCTTT,CASSSPWRPEAFF
TRBV29-1,TRBJ2-2,few,TRBD2,TGCAGCGTTAGCGGGGCCAAAAACACCGGGGAGCTGTTTTTT,CSVSGAKNTGELFF
TRBV7-2,TRBJ2-1,.,.,TGTGCCAGCAGCAGGGGGGATCGGGGGCCGAACGAGCAGTTCTTC,CASSRGDRGPNEQFF
TRBV12-3/TRBV12-4,TRBJ2-1,.,.,TGTGCCAGCAGTTCCCAGCGGGCACTCTCCTACAATGAGCAGTTCTTC,CASSSQRALSYNEQFF
TRBV7-9,TRBJ1-6,.,TRBD1,TGTGCCAGCAGCGGAACAGGGGCGGATTCACCCCTCCACTTT,CASSGTGADSPLHF
TRBV18,TRBJ2-1,.,TRBD2,TGTGCCAGCTCACCTAGCGGGGGGCTTTACAATGAGCAGTTCTTC,CASSPSGGLYNEQFF
TRBV20-1,TRBJ2-7,few,.,TGCAGTGCTAGACCCACCCAACTAGACAAAGGGAACGAGCAGTACTTC,CSARPTQLDKGNEQYF
TRBV9,TRBJ2-1,.,.,TGTGCCAGCAGCGTAGACCCTCACTCCTACAATGAGCAGTTCTTC,CASSVDPHSYNEQFF
TRBV11-2,TRBJ2-3,many,TRBD2,TGTGCCAGCTCTAGCGGGAGTACCTTAAGCACAGATACGCAGTATTTT,CASSSGSTLSTDTQYF
TRBV5-1,TRBJ2-7,few,.,TGCGCCAGCAGCCCGGATCCCATGATGATCTACGAGCAGTACTTC,CASSPDPMMIYEQYF
TRBV20-1,TRBJ2-2,few,.,TGCAGTGCTAGGTACCACGGGAACACCGGGGAGCTGTTTTTT,CSARYHGNTGELFF
TRBV7-9,TRBJ2-1,few,TRBD2,TGTGCCAGCATCAATAGCGGGAGGCTTCATGAGCAGTTCTTC,CASINSGRLHEQFF
TRBV15,TRBJ2-1,.,.,TGTGCCACCAGCAGAGATGAACCCTATGAGCAGTTCTTC,CATSRDEPYEQFF
TRBV2,TRBJ2-1,few,TRBD2,TGTGCCAGCAGCCAAAGCGGGAGAGGCTCCTACAATGAGCAGTTCTTC,CASSQSGRGSYNEQFF
TRBV2,TRBJ2-3,.,.,TGTGCCAGCATTAACCGAGGAGATACGCAGTATTTT,CASINRGDTQYF
TRBV5-1,TRBJ2-7,many,TRBD2,TGCGCCAGCAGCTGGGGTCTAGCGGGAGCGGAGGTAAAGTACTTC,CASSWGLAGAEVKYF
TRBV5-1,TRBJ1-1,many,.,TGCGCCAGCAGCTTTATGGGGGACACCGCTTTCTTT,CASSFMGDTAFF
TRBV4-2,TRBJ2-2,few,TRBD2,TGTGCCAGCAGCCAAGAGGTACGACTAGCGGGGGGCGCGAACACCGGGGAGCTGTTTTTT,CASSQEVRLAGGANTGELFF
TRBV20-1,TRBJ2-1,.,TRBD1,TGCAGTGCTAGAGTGACAGGGGATAATGAGCAGTTCTTC,CSARVTGDNEQFF
TRBV12-3/TRBV12-4,TRBJ1-2,.,.,TGTGCCAGCACCCCGGGAGGAAGGGGCTACACCTTC,CASTPGGRGYTF
TRBV3-1,TRBJ2-5,.,.,TGTGCCAGCAGCCGCCGGGACTCGACCCAGTACTTC,CASSRRDSTQYF
TRBV7-9,TRBJ2-3,few,.,TGTGCCAGCAGCCCCAATCGGCGGGCCGGCACAGATACGCAGTATTTT,CASSPNRRAGTDTQYF
TRBV7-8,TRBJ2-7,few,.,TGTGCCAGCAGCCCCTGGGGCGGGAACCCCTACGAGCAGTACTTC,CASSPWGGNPYEQYF
TRBV15,TRBJ2-3,.,.,TGTGCCACCAGCACCAATATGGATACGCAGTATTTT,CATSTNMDTQYF
TRBV20-1,TRBJ2-2,few,.,TGCAGTGCTAGAGGGGCGGGGCAGAACACCGGGGAGCTGTTTTTT,CSARGAGQNTGELFF